The rows below give T cell receptor beta chains drawn from one sample of a study of blood T cells in healthy people across ages. A single record per CDR3 protein comes from TCRdb applying MiXCR to the 5' RACE reads. The profile covers roughly 1,800,000 distinct CDR3 sequences, with roughly 49% appearing a single time and about 2.1% taken by the ten largest. Material for sequencing was blood. All receptors come from a middle-aged woman in good health. Each CDR3 is given with its conserved first and last residue.

15,TRBV20-1,CSASPRSSTTDTQYF
15,TRBV7-2,CASSLSTGGPYGYTF
13,TRBV7-2,CASRGMSNSPLHF
11,TRBV24-1,CATSDNYGYTF
10,TRBV29-1,CSVLLSGYTF
14,TRBV7-6,CASSLYSENTEAFF
15,TRBV4-3,CASSQETRSTDTQYF
16,TRBV6-2/TRBV6-3,CASTLGNLGYFTEAFF
15,TRBV10-3,CAISERVAPDNEQFF
18,TRBV5-5,CASTGQGMLLSGANVLTF
13,TRBV2,CASSAGVTYGYTF
13,TRBV18,CASSPEIEETQYF
15,TRBV9,CASSIGTGGFYGYTF
15,TRBV20-1,CSACPPGADYSPLHF
14,TRBV12-3/TRBV12-4,CASSWGDLNTEAFF
13,TRBV20-1,CSGDRGIASPLHF
17,TRBV6-2/TRBV6-3,CASSYNSQRGGTDTQYF
18,TRBV10-3,CATEPRNLGGAFQETQYF